Below, 15 T cell receptor beta chains from the same sample are listed, as sequenced in a study of blood T cell repertoires in COVID-19. TCRdb keeps only in-frame clones here, not all; method: immunoSEQ multiplex PCR. The data contain about 35,000 clones, 88% of them singletons. Sequencing was done on a sample of peripheral blood. All receptors derive from a human donor in a cohort sampled during active COVID-19.

This clone was counted only a few times. This sequence joins TRBV4-2 and TRBJ1-5; 9 bases match TRBD1. The CDR3 is 15 residues long. CDR1 is LGHNA, CDR2 YNFKEQ, per germline. V trimming: 5 bases; J trimming: 6 bases; junction bases outside the gene matches: 8. The CDR3 spells CASSSTGGASQPQHF. The CDR3 DNA is TGTGCCAGCAGCTCGACAGGGGGGGCCAGTCAGCCCCAGCATTTT.

The rearrangement links TRBV29-1 to TRBJ2-1; D is unresolved. The length of the CDR3 is 12 residues. Germline CDR1 and CDR2: SQVTM and ANQGSEA. Between the trimmed V and J ends, which lost 6 bases and 6 bases, there was a span of 12 bases. CDR3 coding DNA: TGCAGCGTCGCCCGCGTAGTCAATGAGCAGTTCTTC. This codes for CSVARVVNEQFF.

The chain's CDR3 is CASSRDRVYGELFF. CDR3 sequence (DNA): TGTGCCAGCAGTCGGGACAGGGTTTACGGGGAGCTGTTTTTT. The chain combines TRBV2 with TRBJ2-2; TRBD1 agrees at 9 bases. The CDR3 spans 14 residues. Germline CDR1 is SNHLY and CDR2 is FYNNEI. V was clipped by 5 bases and J by 7 bases; unmatched bases: 5.

This chain links TRBV12-3 or TRBV12-4 with TRBJ2-1, with TRBD2 as a possible D gene (6 bases). V was shortened by 6 bases and J by 7 bases, with 13 bases between the two germline ends. The CDR3 is 13 amino acids. Here the CDR3 DNA reads TGTGCCAGCAGGTTCGGTGGGAGGAATGAGCAGTTCTTC. It yields the protein CASRFGGRNEQFF.

The genes are TRBV21-1 and TRBJ2-1; TRBD2, as called in the table, went unchecked against the DNA. TRBV21-1 counts as a pseudogene. The CDR3 consists of 13 residues. CDR3 sequence (DNA): TGTGCCAGCAGCACCGGTTTCTACAATGAGCAGTTCTTC. Translation: CASSTGFYNEQFF.

The gene calls are TRBV5-4 and TRBJ1-4, with D perhaps TRBD1 (5 bases). Germline V gives CDR1 SGHNT, CDR2 YYREEE (reference sequence). The length of the CDR3 is 14 residues. V was shortened by 2 bases and J by 7 bases, with 12 bases between the two germline ends. This CDR3 reads CASSLAGRGEKLFF. In nucleotides, the CDR3 is TGTGCCAGCAGCTTAGCAGGGCGAGGTGAAAAACTGTTTTTT.

This clone was seen a few times. The J gene is TRBJ1-1, the V gene TRBV5-4; possibly TRBD1 for D (6 bases). Germline CDR1 reads SGHNT; CDR2 reads YYREEE (reference sequence). The CDR3 is 13 amino acids. The V end was cut by 10 bases, the J end by 3 bases, with 16 bases between. The CDR3 loop is CAWVSRGYTEAFF. For the CDR3, the DNA is TGTGCCTGGGTGAGCAGGGGATACACTGAAGCTTTCTTT. The full variable domain, in which reference TRBV5-4 and TRBJ1-1 provide the parts outside the CDR3, is ETGVTQSPTHLIKTRGQQVTLRCSSQSGHNTVSWYQQALGQGPQFIFQYYREEENGRGNFPPRFSGLQFPNYSSELNVNALELDDSALYLCAWVSRGYTEAFFGQGTRLTVV.

The chain uses TRBV27 and TRBJ2-1, with 10 bases aligning to TRBD1. Germline lookup yields CDR1 MNHEY and CDR2 SMNVEV (reference sequence). CDR3 size: 16 residues. J was trimmed by 8 bases and V by 1 base; bases with no gene match: 8. For the CDR3, the DNA is TGTGCCAGCAGTTTATTGGGACAGGGGATTTCCCATGAGCAGTTCTTC. This translates into CASSLLGQGISHEQFF.

The chain joins TRBV18 to TRBJ1-1; D remains unclear. V lost 2 bases and J 6 bases, leaving 13 bases between the germline ends. The length of the CDR3 is 14 residues. The germline V gene has CDR1 KGHSH and CDR2 LQKENI. The CDR3: CASSPIGREAEAFF. The CDR3 DNA reads TGTGCCAGCTCACCAATAGGGAGGGAGGCTGAAGCTTTCTTT.

V and J are TRBV7-9 and TRBJ2-6; D gene ambiguous. This CDR3 region has 15 residues. V lost 5 bases to trimming and J lost 0 bases, with 8 bases between them. Germline lookup yields CDR1 SEHNR and CDR2 FQNEAQ (reference sequence). CDR3 in DNA: TGTGCCAGCAGCCCCGGGTTCTCTGGGGCCAACGTCCTGACTTTC. Translating gives CASSPGFSGANVLTF.

V gene TRBV2 combines with J gene TRBJ2-7, with TRBD1 as a possible D gene (5 bases). Trimming left V 5 bases short and J 5 bases short, with 16 bases between. The germline V gene has CDR1 SNHLY and CDR2 FYNNEI. This CDR3 contains 14 residues. The CDR3 DNA is TGTGCCAGCAGTAGGGGCCTCGCAAGGGACGAGCAGTACTTC. Its translation: CASSRGLARDEQYF.

This clone was seen once. J is TRBJ2-7 and V is TRBV4-1, with 8 bases fitting TRBD2. The CDR3 has 15 residues. Germline values: CDR1 MGHRA, CDR2 YSYEKL. With 4 bases clipped from V and 7 bases from J, the junction kept 12 bases outside the gene matches. The CDR3 here is CASSPSERGPWEQYF. The CDR3 nucleotides read TGCGCCAGCAGCCCTTCCGAGCGGGGGCCCTGGGAGCAGTACTTC.

In this sample, this clone turned up once. The chain is built from TRBV6-5 and TRBJ2-1, with D maybe TRBD1 (6 bases). V was cut by 6 bases and J by 8 bases, with 8 bases left in between. The CDR3 runs 11 residues. Per the germline V gene, CDR1 is MNHEY and CDR2 is SVGAGI. Here the CDR3 reads CASSRQDEQFF. The CDR3 DNA is TGTGCCAGCAGCAGACAGGATGAGCAGTTCTTC.

The chain is built from TRBV25-1 and TRBJ2-3, with 7 bases matching TRBD1. Germline V CDR1 and CDR2: MGHDK, SYGVNS. CDR3 length: 17 residues. The trim removed 0 bases at V and 0 bases at J, leaving 6 bases unmatched. Here the CDR3 reads CASSEYTGTDSTDTQYF. The CDR3 region has the DNA TGTGCCAGCAGTGAATATACCGGGACAGACAGCACAGATACGCAGTATTTT. The whole variable domain, filled in from reference TRBV25-1 and TRBJ2-3, reads EADIYQTPRYLVIGTGKKITLECSQTMGHDKMYWYQQDPGMELHLIHYSYGVNSTEKGDLSSESTVSRIRTEHFPLTLESARPSHTSQYLCASSEYTGTDSTDTQYFGPGTRLTVL.

This chain joins TRBV5-1 and TRBJ1-1; maybe TRBD1 (6 bases). From germline, CDR1 is SGHRS and CDR2 YFSETQ. The CDR3 is 14 amino acids. Trimming left V 0 bases short and J 1 base short, with 7 bases between. The CDR3 loop is CASSLEQGNTEAFF. The CDR3 DNA is TGCGCCAGCAGCTTGGAACAGGGGAACACTGAAGCTTTCTTT.